Below are 17 T cell receptor beta chains sequenced from a single sample in a study of human versus mouse CDR3 diversity and MHC coevolution. The data were produced by immunoSEQ multiplex PCR, yet TCRdb's version contains in-frame clones alone and is incomplete. The sample has 60,000 or so clones, 85% to 95% seen once; the top ten hold under 20%. Material for sequencing was naive CD4+ T cells from blood. Subset defined: CD45RO-negative CD62L-positive naive CD4 T cells. These receptors originate from a person in their sixties or seventies in good health.

J is TRBJ2-1 and V is TRBV2; 7 nucleotides agree with TRBD2. The CDR3 runs 14 residues. Germline V gene data show CDR1 as SNHLY and CDR2 as FYNNEI. The junction had 12 bases not matched to a gene; V was cut back by 6 bases and J by 10 bases. The CDR3 region has the DNA TGTGCCAGCAGCATTAAAGTTCCTAGCGGAGAGCAGTTCTTC. Translated, it gives CASSIKVPSGEQFF.

The chain recombines TRBV6-5 with TRBJ1-2, with D tentatively TRBD1 (5 bases). Germline CDR1 reads MNHEY; CDR2 reads SVGAGI. Trimming left V 6 bases short and J 2 bases short, with 13 bases between. The CDR3 covers 14 residues. This chain's CDR3 is CASSSIGHNYGYTF. CDR3 sequence (DNA): TGTGCCAGCAGCTCCATCGGACACAACTATGGCTACACCTTC.

V and J are TRBV5-1 and TRBJ2-7; 9 bases are shared with TRBD2. The germline V gene has CDR1 SGHRS and CDR2 YFSETQ. The CDR3 runs to 16 residues. Trimming cost V 4 bases and J 7 bases; bases outside gene matches: 15. CDR3 sequence reads: CASSPTPTSGSGEQYF. The DNA for the CDR3 is TGCGCCAGCAGCCCTACCCCGACTAGCGGTTCTGGTGAGCAGTACTTC.

The chain is built from TRBV11-3 and TRBJ2-5; 10 bases are shared with TRBD1. The trim removed 7 bases at V and 5 bases at J, leaving 10 bases unmatched. Germline V gene sequence: CDR1 SGHNT, CDR2 YENEEA. CDR3 length: 15 amino acids. The CDR3 sequence is CASNSPGQGTETQYF. CDR3 sequence (DNA): TGTGCCAGCAACTCCCCGGGACAGGGGACGGAGACCCAGTACTTC.

The V call is TRBV28, the J call TRBJ1-5, with 7 bases aligning to TRBD1. The CDR3 has 14 residues. Trimming removed 6 bases from V and 2 bases from J; junction bases left unmatched: 4. Germline V gene data show CDR1 as MDHEN and CDR2 as SYDVKM. The CDR3 loop is CASRKGAGNQPQHF. The CDR3 DNA follows: TGTGCCAGCAGAAAGGGGGCGGGCAATCAGCCCCAGCATTTT.

This chain joins TRBV28 and TRBJ1-2; weak D call: TRBD1 (6 bases). The CDR3 loop spans 14 amino acids. Trimming removed 3 bases at V and 5 bases at J, with 13 bases between. Germline CDR1 is MDHEN and CDR2 is SYDVKM. CDR3 sequence (DNA): TGTGCCAGCAGTTTCACCGGTCAGGGGTATGGCTACACCTTC. It yields the protein CASSFTGQGYGYTF.

V usage is TRBV27 and J usage is TRBJ1-1; 7 bases are a match to TRBD1. The CDR3 totals 13 residues. The germline V gene has CDR1 MNHEY and CDR2 SMNVEV (reference sequence). Trimming at V came to 8 bases and at J to 3 bases, leaving 6 bases not matched to a gene. The CDR3 region has the DNA TGTGCCAGCCAGAGGGGGCGGGACACTGAAGCTTTCTTT. It encodes CASQRGRDTEAFF.

CDR3: CASVASGGSSYEQYF. The CDR3 bases are TGTGCTAGTGTCGCGAGTGGCGGGAGCTCCTACGAGCAGTACTTC. The V and J genes are TRBV12-5 and TRBJ2-5; 7 bases fit TRBD2. TRBJ2-7 matches the DNA end more closely, so the J call is doubtful. The germline V gene encodes CDR1 LGHNT and CDR2 FRNRAP. This CDR3 spans 15 amino acids.

The V call is TRBV6-1, the J call TRBJ1-1; 9 nucleotides match TRBD1. The CDR3 length is 13 residues. The V gene end was trimmed by 6 bases and the J gene end by 4 bases; junction bases not matched to a gene: 3. Germline V lookup: CDR1 MNHNS, CDR2 SASEGT. Written as DNA, the CDR3 is TGTGCCAGCAGCAAGACAGGGGGCACTGAAGCTTTCTTT. Protein: CASSKTGGTEAFF.

The chain recombines TRBV11-3 with TRBJ2-1; D remains unclear. This CDR3 has 14 amino acids. The V and J ends lost 4 bases and 0 bases respectively, with 7 bases between them. Germline V gives CDR1 SGHNT, CDR2 YENEEA. This CDR3 is CASSSTSSYNEQFF. The DNA for the CDR3 is TGTGCCAGCAGCTCCACGAGCTCCTACAATGAGCAGTTCTTC.

The chain has TRBV7-3 and TRBJ2-3; 13 bases match TRBD2. Germline V gives CDR1 SGHTA, CDR2 FQGTGA. Trimming removed 1 base from V and 4 bases from J; junction bases left unmatched: 2. CDR3 length: 16 residues. The CDR3 sequence is CASSLRLAGGPDTQYF. The CDR3 DNA is TGTGCCAGCAGCTTAAGACTAGCGGGAGGCCCAGATACGCAGTATTTT.

Here the CDR3 DNA reads TGTGCCAGCAGCCTTAGTCAGGGGTTAGAGCAGTTCTTC. Protein product: CASSLSQGLEQFF. The chain links TRBV7-2 to TRBJ2-1, with D perhaps matching TRBD1 (6 bases). CDR3 length: 13 residues. V was shortened by 5 bases and J by 10 bases, with 15 bases between the two germline ends. CDR1 and CDR2 (germline): SGHTA, FQGNSA.

The V and J genes are TRBV23-1 and TRBJ2-6; D ambiguous. TRBV23-1 falls under the ORF class, with uncertain function. With 2 bases removed from V and 0 bases from J, the gap between germline ends came to 14 bases. This CDR3 region has 18 residues. CDR3 in DNA: TGCGCCAGCAGTCAAGCCAGGAAAACCTTCTCTGGGGCCAACGTCCTGACTTTC. Protein product: CASSQARKTFSGANVLTF.

The J gene is TRBJ2-2, the V gene TRBV7-9, with D perhaps matching TRBD2 (6 bases). Germline CDR1 is SEHNR and CDR2 is FQNEAQ (reference sequence). V was shortened by 5 bases and J by 3 bases, with 13 bases between the two germline ends. The CDR3 is 15 residues long. CDR3 sequence: CASSVGSLDTGELFF. CDR3 DNA sequence: TGTGCCAGCAGCGTCGGGAGCCTCGACACCGGGGAGCTGTTTTTT.

To note about this clone: One junction end does not reproduce the germline sequence, and a read error may be involved. This chain uses TRBV30 with TRBJ2-3, with TRBD2 identical over 9 bases. Germline V gives CDR1 GTSNPN, CDR2 SVGIG (reference sequence). The CDR3 extends over 14 amino acids. The CDR3: CASSSGSDADTQYF. The CDR3 DNA follows: TGTGCCTCGAGTAGCGGGAGCGACGCAGATACGCAGTATTTT. Full variable domain (missing parts from reference TRBV30 and TRBJ2-3): SQTIHQWPATLVQPVGSPLSLECTVEGTSNPNLYWYRQAAGRGLQLLFYSVGIGQISSEVPQNLSASRPQDRQFILSSKKLLLSDSGFYLCASSSGSDADTQYFGPGTRLTVL.

The CDR3 here is CASTPDRQAYEQYF. In DNA form, the CDR3 reads TGTGCCAGCACCCCGGACAGGCAGGCCTACGAGCAGTACTTC. This chain joins TRBV6-1 and TRBJ2-7; 7 bases match TRBD1. J lost 2 bases, V lost 7 bases, and 8 bases had no gene match. CDR3 size: 14 residues. Germline values: CDR1 MNHNS, CDR2 SASEGT.

This chain uses TRBV11-3 with TRBJ2-7; 11 bases match TRBD2. Germline V gene lookup returns CDR1 SGHNT and CDR2 YENEEA. CDR3 length: 18 residues. The V segment lost 6 bases and the J segment 9 bases; nucleotides outside the gene matches: 22. This CDR3 is CASSKRGQTGTSGEVQYF. CDR3 sequence (DNA): TGTGCCAGCAGTAAAAGGGGGCAGACCGGGACTAGCGGCGAAGTGCAGTACTTC.